These T cell receptor beta chains were read from a single sample in a study of beta chain features in type 1 diabetes. Clones were read by immunoSEQ multiplex PCR, and TCRdb kept only the in-frame ones, dropping some. The sample has about 220,000 clones, approximately 11% seen once; the top ten hold over 1%. The sample was central memory CD4+ T cells from blood. These TCRs come from a man between 18 and 35 years old in good health. The CDR3 runs from the conserved cysteine through the conserved F or W. Each record gives: clone size, V gene, J gene, D gene, CDR3 protein, CDR3 DNA. The D gene is left open where the match is weak. The size field is filled for only some rows; it gives once, few, many or a size class.

>.|TRBV27|TRBJ2-3|TRBD2
CASSPHSGRVDTQYF
TGTGCCAGCAGTCCTCATAGCGGGAGGGTTGATACGCAGTATTTT
>.|TRBV18|TRBJ2-1|.
CASSPGSGFTYNEQFF
TGTGCCAGCTCACCAGGGAGCGGGTTCACCTACAATGAGCAGTTCTTC
>.|TRBV30|TRBJ2-3|.
CAWSKIAITDTQYF
TGTGCCTGGAGTAAAATAGCGATTACAGATACGCAGTATTTT
>few|TRBV5-1|TRBJ2-3|.
CASSLLADTQYF
TGCGCCAGCAGCTTGCTTGCAGATACGCAGTATTTT
>few|TRBV29-1|TRBJ2-7|TRBD1
CSVIPGQASYEQYF
TGCAGCGTTATACCGGGACAGGCTTCCTACGAGCAGTACTTC
>.|TRBV7-2|TRBJ2-7|.
CASSLDGTHKYEQYF
TGTGCCAGCAGCTTAGACGGGACCCACAAGTACGAGCAGTACTTC
>.|TRBV15|TRBJ2-5|TRBD1
CATSREGQGGETQYF
TGTGCCACCAGCAGGGAAGGACAGGGCGGGGAGACCCAGTACTTC
>.|TRBV29-1|TRBJ2-7|TRBD2
CSTIGTSGVNYEQYF
TGCAGCACAATAGGGACTAGCGGGGTCAACTACGAGCAGTACTTC
>many|TRBV2|TRBJ2-5|.
CASIRGPQETQYF
TGTGCCAGCATAAGGGGACCCCAAGAGACCCAGTACTTC
>many|TRBV9|TRBJ2-5|TRBD2
CASSEGPLAGQETQYF
TGTGCCAGCAGCGAGGGGCCACTAGCGGGGCAAGAGACCCAGTACTTC
>few|TRBV20-1|TRBJ2-1|.
CSALQVEQFF
TGCAGTGCCCTTCAAGTGGAGCAGTTCTTC
>.|TRBV7-3|TRBJ2-1|.
CASSLNGAYNEQFF
TGTGCCAGCAGCTTAAACGGAGCTTACAATGAGCAGTTCTTC
>few|TRBV28|TRBJ2-1|TRBD2
CASSWGGTSGEQFF
TGTGCCAGCAGTTGGGGAGGGACTAGCGGGGAGCAGTTCTTC
>few|TRBV9|TRBJ1-3|.
CASSVDPAGNTIYF
TGTGCCAGCAGCGTAGATCCAGCTGGAAACACCATATATTTT
>.|TRBV7-2|TRBJ2-7|TRBD2
CASSLAGGSGHEQYF
TGTGCCAGCAGCTTAGCGGGCGGGAGTGGGCACGAGCAGTACTTC
>few|TRBV15|TRBJ1-4|TRBD1
CATSRDAGPGGAEKLFF
TGTGCCACCAGCAGAGATGCCGGACCAGGGGGAGCGGAAAAACTGTTTTTT
>.|TRBV15|TRBJ1-1|TRBD1
CATSRWDREAFF
TGTGCCACCAGCAGATGGGACAGGGAAGCTTTCTTT
>few|TRBV7-9|TRBJ1-5|.
CASTADGNQPQHF
TGTGCCAGCACGGCAGATGGCAATCAGCCCCAGCATTTT
>many|TRBV27|TRBJ2-7|.
CASRGYYEQYF
TGTGCCAGCAGAGGCTACTACGAGCAGTACTTC
>.|TRBV7-3|TRBJ2-2|TRBD2
CASASGRSSNTGELFF
TGTGCCAGCGCTAGCGGGAGGTCGTCGAACACCGGGGAGCTGTTTTTT
>.|TRBV5-1|TRBJ2-2|.
CATSMTGETGELFF
TGCGCCACTTCGATGACAGGAGAAACCGGGGAGCTGTTTTTT
>few|TRBV7-2|TRBJ2-3|.
CASSPTLATGGDTQYF
TGTGCCAGCAGCCCAACACTAGCGACAGGAGGAGATACGCAGTATTTT
>few|TRBV30|TRBJ1-4|.
CAWSALGQNEKLFF
TGTGCCTGGAGTGCCCTCGGCCAAAATGAAAAACTGTTTTTT
>.|TRBV5-1|TRBJ2-4|.
CASSSVSSWDIQYF
TGCGCCAGCAGCTCTGTTTCGTCGTGGGACATTCAGTACTTC
>.|TRBV18|TRBJ2-3|.
CASSPLLPTPNSADTQYF
TGTGCCAGCTCACCACTTTTGCCGACCCCAAATTCAGCAGATACGCAGTATTTT
>.|TRBV11-2|TRBJ1-5|.
CASSLGQDQPQHF
TGTGCCAGCAGCTTAGGCCAGGATCAGCCCCAGCATTTT
>few|TRBV15|TRBJ2-7|TRBD2
CATSSRLAGRYEQYF
TGTGCCACCAGCAGCCGACTAGCGGGAAGGTACGAGCAGTACTTC
>few|TRBV4-1|TRBJ2-7|TRBD1
CASSHLDRADYEQYF
TGCGCCAGCAGCCATTTAGACAGGGCGGACTACGAGCAGTACTTC
>.|TRBV7-9|TRBJ2-1|TRBD2
CARGFSGNYNEQFF
TGTGCCAGAGGGTTTAGCGGGAATTACAATGAGCAGTTCTTC
>.|TRBV29-1|TRBJ2-1|.
CSVVRAEGDNEQFF
TGCAGCGTTGTGAGAGCGGAGGGGGACAATGAGCAGTTCTTC
>.|TRBV7-2|TRBJ2-1|.
CASSSGLFSSYNEQFF
TGTGCCAGCAGCTCCGGACTCTTTAGCTCCTACAATGAGCAGTTCTTC
>.|TRBV7-2|TRBJ2-5|.
CASSLGVSSETQYF
TGTGCCAGCAGCTTAGGGGTTAGTTCAGAGACCCAGTACTTC
>many|TRBV19|TRBJ2-4|.
CASSIYGDRGKNIQYF
TGTGCCAGTAGTATTTACGGCGACAGAGGCAAAAACATTCAGTACTTC
>.|TRBV11-2|TRBJ1-2|TRBD1
CASSLDRMGQTYGYTF
TGTGCCAGCAGCTTAGATCGTATGGGACAGACCTATGGCTACACCTTC
>few|TRBV7-2|TRBJ1-2|.
CASSPTVVLSYGYTF
TGTGCCAGCAGCCCTACGGTGGTACTGAGCTATGGCTACACCTTC
>few|TRBV6-5|TRBJ2-5|.
CASRLDGRQETQYF
TGTGCCAGCAGACTGGACGGCCGCCAAGAGACCCAGTACTTC
>.|TRBV29-1|TRBJ2-5|.
CSVGHQETQYF
TGCAGCGTTGGTCATCAAGAGACCCAGTACTTC
>few|TRBV7-2|TRBJ2-1|.
CASSHDTLSYNEQFF
TGTGCCAGCAGCCACGACACCCTTTCCTACAATGAGCAGTTCTTC
>.|TRBV30|TRBJ2-1|TRBD2
CAWSVLADYNEQFF
TGTGCCTGGAGTGTACTAGCGGATTACAATGAGCAGTTCTTC
>many|TRBV7-2|TRBJ2-5|.
CATRKGQPQVETQYF
TGTGCCACGAGGAAAGGACAGCCCCAAGTAGAGACCCAGTACTTC
>.|TRBV15|TRBJ2-7|.
CATSTNSRGGTLSYEQYF
TGTGCCACCAGCACTAACAGCAGGGGCGGAACCCTCTCCTACGAGCAGTACTTC
>.|TRBV19|TRBJ1-1|.
CASSTHGTVNTEAFF
TGTGCCAGTAGTACCCACGGGACGGTGAACACTGAAGCTTTCTTT
>.|TRBV7-3|TRBJ2-1|TRBD1
CASSKTTGGVLNEQFF
TGTGCCAGCAGCAAAACGACAGGGGGGGTTTTAAATGAGCAGTTCTTC
>.|TRBV7-6|TRBJ1-1|.
CASSSRGGTEAFF
TGTGCCAGCAGCTCGAGGGGTGGTACTGAAGCTTTCTTT
>.|TRBV2|TRBJ2-1|TRBD1
CASSGQGSAGNEQFF
TGTGCCAGCAGCGGACAGGGAAGTGCGGGGAATGAGCAGTTCTTC
>.|TRBV25-1|TRBJ2-1|TRBD2
CASSESSGRASEQFF
TGTGCCAGCAGTGAATCTAGCGGGAGGGCCAGTGAGCAGTTCTTC
>.|TRBV29-1|TRBJ2-7|.
CSVEERAGWGLDEQYF
TGCAGCGTTGAAGAGCGCGCCGGGTGGGGATTGGACGAGCAGTACTTC
>few|TRBV9|TRBJ1-5|.
CASSVAGGSNQPQHF
TGTGCCAGCAGCGTAGCAGGAGGGAGCAATCAGCCCCAGCATTTT
>few|TRBV29-1|TRBJ2-7|.
CSVETAAYEQYF
TGCAGCGTTGAGACAGCTGCCTACGAGCAGTACTTC
>few|TRBV4-3|TRBJ1-2|.
CASSQEWGTNYGYTF
TGCGCCAGCAGCCAAGAATGGGGAACGAACTATGGCTACACCTTC
>.|TRBV6-5|TRBJ2-1|TRBD1
CATGGSYNEQFF
TGTGCCACAGGGGGCTCCTACAATGAGCAGTTCTTC
>.|TRBV25-1|TRBJ2-7|TRBD2
CASISGTTYEQYF
TGTGCCAGCATTAGCGGGACCACCTACGAGCAGTACTTC
>few|TRBV2|TRBJ2-1|TRBD2
CASTREVDNEQFF
TGTGCCAGCACCCGGGAGGTAGACAATGAGCAGTTCTTC
>few|TRBV10-3|TRBJ2-2|TRBD2
CAISAGLAGDTGELFF
TGTGCCATCAGTGCGGGACTAGCGGGAGACACCGGGGAGCTGTTTTTT
>few|TRBV28|TRBJ2-5|.
CASTVGGQETQYF
TGTGCCAGCACCGTAGGGGGGCAAGAGACCCAGTACTTC
>.|TRBV9|TRBJ2-3|.
CASSTSTSTDTQYF
TGTGCCAGCAGCACATCGACTAGTACAGATACGCAGTATTTT
>few|TRBV27|TRBJ2-3|TRBD2
CASSLSRGDTQYF
TGTGCCAGCAGTTTATCGCGGGGGGATACGCAGTATTTT
>.|TRBV7-3|TRBJ2-2|TRBD1
CASSLTGTNTGELFF
TGTGCCAGCAGCCTGACAGGGACGAACACCGGGGAGCTGTTTTTT
>few|TRBV13|TRBJ2-5|.
CASRRLGGQETQYF
TGTGCCAGCAGACGTCTAGGGGGACAAGAGACCCAGTACTTC